What follows is one TCR beta chain and its context. Its antigen is still unknown. J gave up 5 bases and V 4 bases, and 13 bases lay outside the gene matches. This CDR3 contains 16 residues. The germline CDR1 and CDR2 sequences are MNHEY and SMNVEV (reference sequence). This sample was included in a study of vaccination effects on CD4 cells after COVID-19. After expansion with viral peptide pools in the ViraFEST assay, antigen-specific CD4+ T cells were sequenced. Researchers isolated CD4+ T cells once approximately eleven days of culture had elapsed. This person's SARS-CoV-2 infection, confirmed by PCR, occurred between March and December 2020. The repertoire was sequenced with immunoSEQ multiplex PCR; TCRdb's copy has only in-frame clones and lacks some. The repertoire holds tens of thousands of clones, about 76% seen once, with over 15% in the top ten.

This chain joins TRBV27 and TRBJ2-7; 8 positions match TRBD1. The sequencing used CD4+ T cells from PBMCs cultured with HCoV-NL63 spike peptides, collected before COVID-19 vaccination. This TCR was recovered from a human donor who had a prior SARS-CoV-2 infection. The chain's CDR3 is CASSSPGQGLIDEQYF. The CDR3 DNA follows: TGTGCCAGCAGTTCGCCTGGACAGGGATTAATTGACGAGCAGTACTTC.